These 8 T cell receptor beta chains were sequenced from one sample in a study of blood T cells in healthy people across ages. The authors ran a second PCR of about 6 to 11 cycles using a sample-barcoded 5' primer and a J-beta primer mix. TCRdb ran MiXCR on the 5' RACE reads and lists one entry per CDR3 protein. The repertoire includes just over 800,000 distinct CDR3 sequences, 62% of them detected once, and roughly a quarter sits in the top ten. The sequencing sample was made of blood. The source of these receptors is a man aged 25-45 years in good health.

V and J are TRBV12-3 or TRBV12-4 and TRBJ2-5; TRBD2 matches at 8 bases. CDR3 length: 16 amino acids. The J segment lost 0 bases and the V segment lost 10 bases, leaving 13 bases of the junction unmatched. This CDR3 is CATSDSGGGYQETQYF. CDR3 nucleotide sequence: TGTGCCACCTCGGACAGCGGGGGAGGGTACCAAGAGACCCAGTACTTC.

The CDR3 sequence is CASSLTGRLPSYGYTF. The CDR3 bases are TGCGCCAGCAGCTTGACAGGGCGGTTGCCTAGCTATGGCTACACCTTC. The J gene is TRBJ1-2, the V gene TRBV5-1, with TRBD1 as a possible D gene (6 bases). This CDR3 is built from 16 residues. The germline V and J ends were trimmed by 1 base and 4 bases, with 17 bases remaining between them. Germline lookup yields CDR1 SGHRS and CDR2 YFSETQ.

V and J are TRBV5-1 and TRBJ2-2; no clear D. Germline V gives CDR1 SGHRS, CDR2 YFSETQ. V gave up 2 bases and J gave up 3 bases, with 8 bases separating them. This CDR3 is built from 14 residues. CDR3 sequence (DNA): TGCGCCAGCAGCTTACAACCTGACACCGGGGAGCTGTTTTTT. It specifies CASSLQPDTGELFF. The complete variable domain, with remaining parts taken from reference TRBV5-1 and TRBJ2-2, reads KAGVTQTPRYLIKTRGQQVTLSCSPISGHRSVSWYQQTPGQGLQFLFEYFSETQRNKGNFPGRFSGRQFSNSRSEMNVSTLELGDSALYLCASSLQPDTGELFFGEGSRLTVL.

This clonotype was seen once. The rearrangement uses TRBV11-2 and TRBJ2-3; tentative D call: TRBD2 (5 bases). Germline-derived CDR1 and CDR2 are SGHAT and FQNNGV. The CDR3 covers 14 residues. V gave up 4 bases and J gave up 6 bases, with 14 bases separating them. CDR3 sequence: CASSYLEGRDTQYF. For the CDR3, the DNA is TGTGCCAGCAGCTATCTAGAGGGCAGGGATACGCAGTATTTT.

The CDR3 DNA sequence: TGCGCCAGCAGCCCTCTGATGGGGACTAGCGGGGGTCCCCATACGGGTGAGCAGTTCTTC. Translating gives CASSPLMGTSGGPHTGEQFF. V and J are TRBV5-1 and TRBJ2-1; 14 nucleotides agree with TRBD2. The germline gives CDR1 SGHRS, CDR2 YFSETQ. The CDR3 is made up of 20 amino acids. V was clipped by 4 bases and J by 9 bases; unmatched bases: 21.

The chain combines TRBV24-1 with TRBJ2-1, with D possibly matching TRBD2 (5 bases). The CDR3 consists of 14 residues. Trimming shortened V by 0 bases and J by 8 bases, and 10 bases separated the two germline ends. The germline V gene has CDR1 KGHDR and CDR2 SFDVKD. The CDR3 here is CATSDLLAGDEQFF. The CDR3 DNA reads as TGTGCCACCAGTGATTTGCTAGCCGGGGATGAGCAGTTCTTC.

The V call is TRBV27, the J call TRBJ2-7; TRBD1 matches at 7 bases. Germline V gives CDR1 MNHEY, CDR2 SMNVEV (reference sequence). The CDR3 spans 14 residues. V shed 5 bases, J shed 3 bases, and the junction held 7 bases outside the gene matches. DNA of the CDR3: TGTGCCAGCAGTGAGGACAGGCAAAGCTACGAGCAGTACTTC. Residues: CASSEDRQSYEQYF.

The V gene is TRBV20-1, the J gene TRBJ2-3; TRBD2 matches at 10 bases. CDR1 and CDR2 from the germline V gene are DFQATT and SNEGSKA (reference sequence). The CDR3 is made up of 13 amino acids. V shed 0 bases, J shed 12 bases, and the junction held 6 bases outside the gene matches. DNA for the CDR3: TGCAGTGCTAGAGACTCCTTAGCGGGGGGCCAGTATTTT. This sequence encodes CSARDSLAGGQYF.